This T cell receptor beta chain was sequenced during a study of blood T cell repertoires in COVID-19. The protocol was immunoSEQ multiplex PCR, while the TCRdb copy is restricted to in-frame clones and leaves out a portion. The sample yields hundreds of thousands of clones, around 91% seen once. Germline-derived CDR1 and CDR2 are MGHRA and YSYEKL. The V and J ends lost 1 base and 5 bases, in that order; junction bases with no gene match: 7. The CDR3 is 15 residues long. Sequencing used PBMCs or T cells enriched from blood (not recorded which). The chain is built from TRBV4-1 and TRBJ1-1; the match to TRBD1 covers 7 bases. The clonotype was recovered from a man younger than 35 who had recovered from COVID-19. CDR3 DNA: TGCGCCAGCAGCCAAGGACAGGGAGGAGGGACTGAAGCTTTCTTT. It translates to CASSQGQGGGTEAFF.